Reported below is one T cell receptor (beta chain). TCRdb reprocessed the RT-PCR reads via MiXCR and lists one record per CDR3 protein. The repertoire consists of approximately 200,000 distinct CDR3 sequences, with more than 35% occurring once and the leading ten covering roughly 11%. The data belong to a study of patients and donors after allogeneic stem cell transplantation. This CDR3 has 14 residues. Deletions cut 0 bases from V and 7 bases from J, with 13 bases between. Germline CDR1 is SGHRS and CDR2 is YFSETQ. Source material: blood, either unsorted or a sorted T cell fraction (not recorded which). The V gene is TRBV5-1, the J gene TRBJ1-1, with D maybe TRBD1 (5 bases). The receptor comes from a human donor who was either an allogeneic HSCT recipient or a stem cell or donor lymphocyte infusion donor (not recorded which). It is not recorded whose cells these are; they may come from a transplant donor. This chain's CDR3 is CASSLGGARREAFF. CDR3 sequence (DNA): TGCGCCAGCAGCTTGGGAGGGGCCAGGCGTGAAGCTTTCTTT.